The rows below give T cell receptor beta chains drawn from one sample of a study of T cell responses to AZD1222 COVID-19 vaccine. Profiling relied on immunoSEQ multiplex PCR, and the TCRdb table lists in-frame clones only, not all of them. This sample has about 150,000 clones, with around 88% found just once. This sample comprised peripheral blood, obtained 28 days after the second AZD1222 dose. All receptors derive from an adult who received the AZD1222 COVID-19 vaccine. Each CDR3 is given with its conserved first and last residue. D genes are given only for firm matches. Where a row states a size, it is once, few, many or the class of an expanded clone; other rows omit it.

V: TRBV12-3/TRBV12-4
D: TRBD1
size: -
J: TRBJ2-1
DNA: TGTGCCAGCAGTTTAGACAGGGGAAATGAGCAGTTCTTC
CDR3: CASSLDRGNEQFF

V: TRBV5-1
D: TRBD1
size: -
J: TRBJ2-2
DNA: TGCGCCAGCACGCTCGGACAGGGCGGTCGCACCGGGGAGCTGTTTTTT
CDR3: CASTLGQGGRTGELFF

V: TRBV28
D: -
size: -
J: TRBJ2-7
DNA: TGTGCCAGCAGCCTCGACGGCCCCTACGAGCAGTACTTC
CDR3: CASSLDGPYEQYF

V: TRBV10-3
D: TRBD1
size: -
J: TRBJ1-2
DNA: TGTGCCATCAGTGCTACAGGGGAAGGCTACACCTTC
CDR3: CAISATGEGYTF

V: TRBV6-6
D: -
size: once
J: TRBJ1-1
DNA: TGTGCCAGCAGTTACTCTGGCGGACAGTCCGAAGCTTTCTTT
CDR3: CASSYSGGQSEAFF

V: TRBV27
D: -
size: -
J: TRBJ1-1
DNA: TGTGCCAGCAGTTTATGGGCGAACACTGAAGCTTTCTTT
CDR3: CASSLWANTEAFF

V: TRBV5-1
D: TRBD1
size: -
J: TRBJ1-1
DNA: TGCGCCAGCAGCCGACAGACAGGGAGTGGCGTTGAAGCTTTCTTT
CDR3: CASSRQTGSGVEAFF

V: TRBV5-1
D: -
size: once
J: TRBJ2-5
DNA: TGCGCCAGCAGCCGCATAGGGACATACCAAGAGACCCAGTACTTC
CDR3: CASSRIGTYQETQYF

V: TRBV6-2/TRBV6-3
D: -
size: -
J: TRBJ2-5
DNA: TGTGCCAGCAGTTACCCCAGGGGAGACCACCGGTGGACCCAGTACTTC
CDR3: CASSYPRGDHRWTQYF

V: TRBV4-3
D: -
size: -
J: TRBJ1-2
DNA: TGCGCCAGCAGCCCCGAGGTTCGGCGCGGGTGGGAGGGTAACTATGGCTACACCTTC
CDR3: CASSPEVRRGWEGNYGYTF

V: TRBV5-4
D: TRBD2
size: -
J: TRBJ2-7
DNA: TGTGCCAGCAGCTCTTACTTTAGCGGGGGCCCTCTGGAGCAGTACTTC
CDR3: CASSSYFSGGPLEQYF

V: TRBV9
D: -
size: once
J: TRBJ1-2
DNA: TGTGCCAGCAGCGTGGGAGGGGATGGCTACACCTTC
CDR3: CASSVGGDGYTF

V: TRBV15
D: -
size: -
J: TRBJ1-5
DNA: TGTGCCACCAGCAGTTACGGGGGTAGCAATCAGCCCCAGCATTTT
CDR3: CATSSYGGSNQPQHF

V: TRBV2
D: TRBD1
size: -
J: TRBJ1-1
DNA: TGTGCCAGCAGGCCTACAGGGGGGACGGCTGAAGCTTTCTTT
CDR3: CASRPTGGTAEAFF

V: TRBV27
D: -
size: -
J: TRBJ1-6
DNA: TGTGCCAGCAGTTCGGCTGCCCCGTTCTGGAGGGGAAATTCACCCCTCCACTTT
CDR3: CASSSAAPFWRGNSPLHF

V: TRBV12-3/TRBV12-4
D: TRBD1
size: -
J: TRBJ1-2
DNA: TGTGCCAGCAGTCGGGACAGCCTCTATGGCTACACCTTC
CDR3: CASSRDSLYGYTF

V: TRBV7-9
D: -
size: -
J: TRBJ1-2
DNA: TGTGCCAGCAGGGACCGGGGGGCAAGCTATGGCTACACCTTC
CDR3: CASRDRGASYGYTF

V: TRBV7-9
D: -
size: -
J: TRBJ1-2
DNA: TGTGCCAGCAGCAAGCGGGCTAACTATGGCTACACCTTC
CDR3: CASSKRANYGYTF

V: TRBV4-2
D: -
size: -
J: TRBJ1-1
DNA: TGTGCCAGCAGCCAAACCGGTGGGCGCACCTTGAACACTGAAGCTTTCTTT
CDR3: CASSQTGGRTLNTEAFF

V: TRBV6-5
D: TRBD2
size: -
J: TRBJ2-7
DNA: TGTGCCACAACGGGAGGGTACGAGCAGTACTTC
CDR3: CATTGGYEQYF

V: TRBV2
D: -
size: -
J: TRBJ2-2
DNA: TGTGCCAGCAGTGAATACAGCCAGGCCACCGGGGAGCTGTTTTTT
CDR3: CASSEYSQATGELFF

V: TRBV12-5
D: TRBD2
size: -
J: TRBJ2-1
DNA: TGTGCTAGTGGTTTCGCCAGCGGGGGGCACTACAATGAGCAGTTCTTC
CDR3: CASGFASGGHYNEQFF

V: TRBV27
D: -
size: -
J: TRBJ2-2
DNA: TGTGCCAGCAGTTTAAGAAACACCGGGGAGCTGTTTTTT
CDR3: CASSLRNTGELFF

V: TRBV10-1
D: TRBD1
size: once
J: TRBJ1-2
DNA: TGCGCCAGCCGGGACAGGACTAACTATGGCTACACCTTC
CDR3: CASRDRTNYGYTF

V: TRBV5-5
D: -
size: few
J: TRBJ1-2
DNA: TGTGCCAGCAGCTTGGGGACAGAGCCAATTTATGGCTACACCTTC
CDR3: CASSLGTEPIYGYTF

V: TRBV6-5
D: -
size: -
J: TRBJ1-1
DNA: TGTGCCAGCAGTTCCCGTAGGGACACTGAAGCTTTCTTT
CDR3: CASSSRRDTEAFF

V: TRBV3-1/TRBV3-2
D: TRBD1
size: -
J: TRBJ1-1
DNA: TGTGCCAGCAGCGGACAGGGGGCGGACACTGAAGCTTTCTTT
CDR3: CASSGQGADTEAFF

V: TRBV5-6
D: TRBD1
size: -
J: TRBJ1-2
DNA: TGTGCCAGCAGCTTGGAGGGGGCGAAAGCTAACTATGGCTACACCTTC
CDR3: CASSLEGAKANYGYTF

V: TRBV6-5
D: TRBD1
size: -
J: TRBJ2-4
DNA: TGTGCCAGCAGTTACCTCGGGACAGGAATAAAAAACATTCAGTACTTC
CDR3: CASSYLGTGIKNIQYF

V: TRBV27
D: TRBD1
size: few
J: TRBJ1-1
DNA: TGTGCCAGCAGTTTGAAACCGCCCGGGACAGGGGGCACGGGGACTGAAGCTTTCTTT
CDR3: CASSLKPPGTGGTGTEAFF

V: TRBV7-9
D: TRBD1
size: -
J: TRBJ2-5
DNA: TGTGCCAGCAGCACGCACCGGGACAGGGAAGAGACCCAGTACTTC
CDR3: CASSTHRDREETQYF

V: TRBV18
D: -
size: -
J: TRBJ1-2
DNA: TGTGCCAGCTCGCCTAACGGGAATCCTAACTATGGCTACACCTTC
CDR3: CASSPNGNPNYGYTF

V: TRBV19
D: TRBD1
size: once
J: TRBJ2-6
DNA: TGTGCCAGTAGGGACAGGGGTAAGGCCAACGTCCTGACTTTC
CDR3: CASRDRGKANVLTF

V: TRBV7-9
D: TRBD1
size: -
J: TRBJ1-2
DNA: TGTGCCAGCTCCTTTCGGGCCGGGACAGGGGGAGGCTACACCTTC
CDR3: CASSFRAGTGGGYTF

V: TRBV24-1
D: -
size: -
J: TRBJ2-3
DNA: TGTGCCACCAGTGACTCGGGACGGGGAGATACGCAGTATTTT
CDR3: CATSDSGRGDTQYF

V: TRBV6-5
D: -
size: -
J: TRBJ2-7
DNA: TGTGCCATCGTCTTCACGGGTAAGGGTTCCTACGAGCAGTACTTC
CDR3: CAIVFTGKGSYEQYF

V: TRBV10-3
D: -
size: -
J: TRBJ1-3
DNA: TGTGCCATCAGTGAGGACGGCCCGTGGGGTACTGGAAACACCATATATTTT
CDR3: CAISEDGPWGTGNTIYF

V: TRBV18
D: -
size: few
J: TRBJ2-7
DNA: TGTGCCAGCTCACCACCGACCGGGACTGGGGCCTACGAGCAGTACTTC
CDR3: CASSPPTGTGAYEQYF

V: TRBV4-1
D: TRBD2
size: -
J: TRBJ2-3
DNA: TGCGCCAGCAGCCAAGAGGGGACTATGCGCACAGATACGCAGTATTTT
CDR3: CASSQEGTMRTDTQYF

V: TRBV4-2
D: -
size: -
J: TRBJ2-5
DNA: TGTGCCAGCAGCCAAGAGAGGGCGGGGGAGACCCAGTACTTC
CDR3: CASSQERAGETQYF

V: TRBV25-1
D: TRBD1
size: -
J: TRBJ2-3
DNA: TGTGCCAGCAGTGGGAATGGGGACAGGACCTACACAGATACGCAGTATTTT
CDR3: CASSGNGDRTYTDTQYF

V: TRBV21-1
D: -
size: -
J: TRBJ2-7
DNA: TGTGCCAGCAGCACCCCGTGGGGCTACGAGCAGTACTTC
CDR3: CASSTPWGYEQYF

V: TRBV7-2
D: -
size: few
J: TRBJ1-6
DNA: TGTGCCAGCACGAGAAGACACAATTCACCCCTCCACTTT
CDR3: CASTRRHNSPLHF

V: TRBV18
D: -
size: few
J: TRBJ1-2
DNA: TGTGCCAGCTCACCGACTTTAGCAGGGACCACTGGGTATGGCTACACCTTC
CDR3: CASSPTLAGTTGYGYTF

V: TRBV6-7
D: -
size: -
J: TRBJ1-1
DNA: TGTGCCAGCAGTTACGGGACGGCCTACAGTGAAGCTTTCTTT
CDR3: CASSYGTAYSEAFF

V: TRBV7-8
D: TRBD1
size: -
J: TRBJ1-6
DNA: TGTGCCAGCAGCTCTGGCAGGGGGCATGATTCACCCCTCCACTTT
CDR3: CASSSGRGHDSPLHF

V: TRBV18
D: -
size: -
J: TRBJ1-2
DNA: TGTGCCAGCTCTACCAGGGACGGCCATAACTATGGCTACACCTTC
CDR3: CASSTRDGHNYGYTF

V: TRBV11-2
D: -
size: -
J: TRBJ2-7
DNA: TGTGCCAGCAGCCCGGACAGACAAAATTACTACGAGCAGTACTTC
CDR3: CASSPDRQNYYEQYF

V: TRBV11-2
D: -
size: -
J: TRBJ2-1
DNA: TGTGCCAGCAGCTCGCTTTCAGGGATGGGTGAGCAGTTCTTC
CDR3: CASSSLSGMGEQFF

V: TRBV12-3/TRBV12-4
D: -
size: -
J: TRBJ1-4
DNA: TGTGCCAGCAGTCGGGGGGGAGGAGTATTTCCGTTTTTT
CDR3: CASSRGGGVFPFF

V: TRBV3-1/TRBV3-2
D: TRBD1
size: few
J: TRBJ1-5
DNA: TGTGCCAGCAGCCCCGGGACAGGGGGCAATCAGCCCCAGCATTTT
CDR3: CASSPGTGGNQPQHF

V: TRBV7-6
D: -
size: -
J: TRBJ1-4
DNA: TGTGCCAGCAGCTTAGATCCCTCAGGGACGAATGAAAAACTGTTTTTT
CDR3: CASSLDPSGTNEKLFF

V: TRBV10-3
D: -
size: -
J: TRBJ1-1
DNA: TGTGCCATCAGTGAGTCGGGGCAGGGGACTGAAGCTTTCTTT
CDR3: CAISESGQGTEAFF

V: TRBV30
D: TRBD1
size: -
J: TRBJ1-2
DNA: TGTGCCTGGAATCGGGACAGCTATGGCTACACCTTC
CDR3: CAWNRDSYGYTF

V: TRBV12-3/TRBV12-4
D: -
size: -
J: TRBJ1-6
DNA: TGTGCCAGCAGTTTAGGTTATTCACCCCTCCACTTT
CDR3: CASSLGYSPLHF